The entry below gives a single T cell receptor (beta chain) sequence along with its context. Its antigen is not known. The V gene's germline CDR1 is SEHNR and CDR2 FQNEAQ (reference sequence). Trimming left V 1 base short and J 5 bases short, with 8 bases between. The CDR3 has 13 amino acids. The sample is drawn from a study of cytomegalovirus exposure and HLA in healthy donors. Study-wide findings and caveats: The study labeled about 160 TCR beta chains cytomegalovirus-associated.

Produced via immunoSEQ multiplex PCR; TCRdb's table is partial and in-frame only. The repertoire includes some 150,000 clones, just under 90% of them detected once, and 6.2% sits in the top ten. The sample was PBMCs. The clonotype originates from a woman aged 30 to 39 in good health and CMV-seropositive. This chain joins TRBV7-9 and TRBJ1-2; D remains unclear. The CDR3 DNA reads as TGTGCCAGCAGCTTAGGGACTCAGTATGGCTACACCTTC. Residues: CASSLGTQYGYTF.